The 24 T cell receptor beta chains in this list originate from one sample, sequenced in a study of early T cells in non-severe SARS-CoV-2 infection. Via MiXCR, TCRdb re-called the 5' RACE reads, giving one row per CDR3 protein. The table records 86,000 or so distinct CDR3 sequences, 6% to 7% of them present only once. The specimen was whole blood. The receptors shown here come from an adult who was a healthcare worker with PCR-confirmed SARS-CoV-2 infection or an uninfected control (not recorded which).

The rearrangement uses TRBV4-2 and TRBJ2-7; tentatively, D is TRBD1 or TRBD2 (5 bases each). The CDR3 is 17 amino acids. V was trimmed by 3 bases and J by 2 bases, leaving 20 bases between them. CDR1 and CDR2 (germline): LGHNA, YNFKEQ. Here the CDR3 DNA reads TGTGCCAGCAGCCACACGTCTGGGGGAGACTCCACCTACGAGCAGTACTTC. Amino acids: CASSHTSGGDSTYEQYF.

This clonotype was counted a few times. The chain joins TRBV11-2 to TRBJ2-3; D is possibly TRBD1 or TRBD2 (6 bases each). Per the germline V gene, CDR1 is SGHAT and CDR2 is FQNNGV. V lost 3 bases, J lost 2 bases, and 9 bases lay in between. There are 14 residues in the CDR3. The CDR3 region is CASSLGGHTDTQYF. The CDR3 DNA is TGTGCCAGCAGCTTGGGGGGCCACACAGATACGCAGTATTTT.

In its sample, this clonotype was seen a few times. The genes are TRBV6-2 or TRBV6-3 and TRBJ2-3, with TRBD2 as a possible D gene (5 bases). CDR3 size: 13 residues. Per the germline V gene, CDR1 is MNHEY and CDR2 is SVGEGT. The V and J ends lost 4 bases and 7 bases respectively, with 12 bases between them. The CDR3 DNA reads TGTGCCAGCAGTTCCCTTTTCGGGAATACGCAGTATTTT. It is translated as CASSSLFGNTQYF.

Comment on this clonotype: Given a much more abundant clone one base away, this may be a read error. The chain recombines TRBV15 with TRBJ2-5, with TRBD1 as a possible D gene (6 bases). The CDR3 length is 18 residues. Per the germline V gene, CDR1 is LNHNV and CDR2 is YYDKDF (reference sequence). Trimming stripped 0 bases from V and 4 bases from J, with 21 bases between. The CDR3, as DNA: TGTGCCACCAGCAGAGATCGTACGGGGAGCTGGGGGCCAGAGACCCAGTACTTC. This gives the protein CATSRDRTGSWGPETQYF.

This clonotype was counted many times. V is TRBV7-6 and J is TRBJ2-5; 8 bases fit TRBD2. V was clipped by 5 bases and J by 5 bases; unmatched bases: 10. The CDR3 is 15 amino acids. Germline CDR1 SGHVS, CDR2 FNYEAQ. CDR3 bases: TGTGCCAGCAGCCCCGAGGGACTAGTAACTGAGACCCAGTACTTC. Translating gives CASSPEGLVTETQYF. Variable domain in full (rest from reference TRBV7-6 and TRBJ2-5): GAGVSQSPRYKVTKRGQDVALRCDPISGHVSLYWYRQALGQGPEFLTYFNYEAQQDKSGLPNDRFSAERPEGSISTLTIQRTEQRDSAMYRCASSPEGLVTETQYFGPGTRLLVL.

The chain links TRBV19 to TRBJ2-1; perhaps TRBD2 as D (6 bases). This CDR3 has 16 residues. Between the trimmed V and J ends, which lost 3 bases and 8 bases, there was a span of 20 bases. Germline CDR1 LNHDA, CDR2 SQIVND (reference sequence). The CDR3 DNA sequence: TGTGCCAGTAGTATGGGTTGGGAGGCGGCCTTGTATGAGCAGTTCTTC. Amino acid sequence: CASSMGWEAALYEQFF.

This clonotype has just a few counts. The chain uses TRBV5-1 and TRBJ1-6, with unresolved D. The CDR3 spans 14 residues. Germline V gives CDR1 SGHRS, CDR2 YFSETQ. The V and J ends lost 7 bases and 7 bases respectively, with 15 bases between them. CDR3 protein: CASASTLQNSPLHF. The CDR3 nucleotides read TGCGCCAGCGCTTCTACACTACAAAATTCACCCCTCCACTTT.

The V call is TRBV18, the J call TRBJ1-5; a weak D match, TRBD1 (6 bases). Germline V gene lookup returns CDR1 KGHSH and CDR2 LQKENI. The V and J ends lost 1 base and 8 bases respectively, with 9 bases between them. This CDR3 has 13 residues. In DNA, the CDR3 is TGTGCCAGCTCACCACAGGGGGAGAAGCCCCAGCATTTT. Translation: CASSPQGEKPQHF.

J is TRBJ2-1 and V is TRBV29-1, with unresolved D. Deletions cut 5 bases from V and 7 bases from J, with 9 bases between. CDR3 length equals 11 residues. The germline V gene encodes CDR1 SQVTM and CDR2 ANQGSEA. The CDR3 DNA reads as TGCAGCGTTCGGCCGGCAAATGAGCAGTTCTTC. It is translated as CSVRPANEQFF.

The chain links TRBV4-1 to TRBJ1-1; D call uncertain. V dropped 1 base and J dropped 7 bases, with 7 bases sitting between them. The CDR3 length is 12 residues. Germline V gene lookup returns CDR1 MGHRA and CDR2 YSYEKL. CDR3 nucleotide sequence: TGCGCCAGCAGCCAAGCCTACAGTGAAGCTTTCTTT. This sequence encodes CASSQAYSEAFF.

The rearrangement joins TRBV6-1 to TRBJ2-3, with 12 bases identical to TRBD2. This CDR3 is 15 amino acids long. Per the germline V gene, CDR1 is MNHNS and CDR2 is SASEGT. V gave up 2 bases and J gave up 7 bases; unmatched junction bases: 4. CDR3 sequence: CASSELAGGQNTQYF. As DNA, the CDR3 is TGTGCCAGCAGTGAACTAGCGGGGGGGCAAAATACGCAGTATTTT.

This chain links TRBV21-1 with TRBJ2-7; the table's TRBD1 call for D was not verified on the DNA. TRBV21-1 is a documented pseudogene. The CDR3 totals 19 residues. The CDR3 region has the DNA TGTGCCAGCAGCAAAGAGGACAGGTCGTCAGCAAATAAAGGCTACGAGCAGTACTTC. This translates into CASSKEDRSSANKGYEQYF.

This clonotype was counted at least ten times. The chain joins TRBV24-1 to TRBJ2-1; TRBD2 matches at 12 bases. The CDR3 is 13 amino acids. J was trimmed by 15 bases and V by 4 bases; bases with no gene match: 6. The germline CDR1 and CDR2 sequences are KGHDR and SFDVKD. DNA for the CDR3: TGTGCCACCAGTGAGGCTAGCGGGAGGGAACTGTTCTTC. This translates into CATSEASGRELFF.

This clonotype was recorded at least ten times. The chain couples TRBV5-1 to TRBJ1-5; D gene ambiguous. CDR1 is SGHRS, CDR2 YFSETQ, per germline. The germline V and J ends were trimmed by 0 bases and 0 bases, with 7 bases remaining between them. The CDR3 runs to 15 residues. This CDR3 is CASSLDGYSNQPQHF. CDR3 in DNA: TGCGCCAGCAGCTTGGACGGTTATAGCAATCAGCCCCAGCATTTT.

This clonotype was detected only a few times. The chain uses TRBV10-3 and TRBJ2-2; weak D call: TRBD2 (6 bases). V lost 6 bases and J lost 6, with 14 bases in between. This CDR3 contains 14 residues. Germline V gene sequence: CDR1 ENHRY, CDR2 SYGVKD. The CDR3 DNA sequence: TGTGCCATCAGGGAGCCGGGAGCGTCCGGGGAGCTGTTTTTT. It encodes CAIREPGASGELFF.

This clonotype was detected a few times. V usage is TRBV29-1 and J usage is TRBJ1-1; the D gene is possibly TRBD1 (5 bases). The CDR3 runs 13 residues. Germline V gives CDR1 SQVTM, CDR2 ANQGSEA. Trimming shortened V by 8 bases and J by 0 bases, and 13 bases separated the two germline ends. CDR3 residues: CSHLTDMNTEAFF. The CDR3 nucleotides read TGCAGCCATTTGACAGACATGAACACTGAAGCTTTCTTT.

This clonotype was seen repeatedly, ten times or more. The chain recombines TRBV29-1 with TRBJ1-5; 7 bases are shared with TRBD1. Per the germline V gene, CDR1 is SQVTM and CDR2 is ANQGSEA. The CDR3 is 11 residues long. The CDR3 nucleotides are TGCAAGGGACAGACTAATCAGCCCCAGCATTTT. Its protein product is CKGQTNQPQHF.

The table lists this clonotype with a few counts. This chain links TRBV20-1 with TRBJ2-1; 14 bases agree with TRBD2. Germline CDR1 reads DFQATT; CDR2 reads SNEGSKA (reference sequence). The ends lost 4 bases at V and 8 bases at J; junction bases unmatched: 7. This CDR3 region has 15 residues. CDR3 protein: CSATPGLAGEYEQFF. The CDR3 nucleotides read TGCAGTGCTACCCCGGGACTAGCGGGAGAATATGAGCAGTTCTTC.

This chain uses TRBV5-1 with TRBJ2-1; no clear D. Germline V gene sequence: CDR1 SGHRS, CDR2 YFSETQ. This CDR3 region has 14 residues. Trimming took 0 bases from V and 0 from J, leaving 4 bases between them. CDR3 coding DNA: TGCGCCAGCAGCTTGGAGAACTCCTACAATGAGCAGTTCTTC. This encodes CASSLENSYNEQFF.

This clonotype appeared many times. The V and J genes are TRBV6-2 or TRBV6-3 and TRBJ2-1, with D possibly TRBD2 on 5 matching bases. The CDR3 contains 15 residues. Germline V gives CDR1 MNHEY, CDR2 SVGEGT. V was cut by 2 bases and J by 3 bases, with 11 bases left in between. CDR3 DNA: TGTGCCAGCAGTTACGGTAGCGCGAACTACAATGAGCAGTTCTTC. Amino acids: CASSYGSANYNEQFF.

The table lists this clonotype with many counts. This chain joins TRBV6-6 and TRBJ2-7; 10 bases fit TRBD1. The CDR3 covers 15 residues. V lost 6 bases and J lost 7; bases outside the gene matches: 12. CDR1 is MNHNY and CDR2 is SVGAGI in the germline V gene (reference sequence). CDR3 sequence (DNA): TGTGCCAGCAGAGTCTTCGGGACAGGGGATAGGGAGCAGTACTTC. This encodes CASRVFGTGDREQYF.

This clonotype was observed at least ten times. The gene calls are TRBV19 and TRBJ2-6; no definite D call. Germline V lookup: CDR1 LNHDA, CDR2 SQIVND (reference sequence). The CDR3 is 12 residues long. The germline V and J ends were trimmed by 7 bases and 4 bases, with 5 bases remaining between them. The CDR3 DNA sequence: TGTGCCAGTACAGCGGGGGCCAACGTCCTGACTTTC. Its protein is CASTAGANVLTF.

The chain links TRBV2 to TRBJ1-1; D is unclear. Trimming removed 2 bases at V and 7 bases at J, with 11 bases between. Germline CDR1 reads SNHLY; CDR2 reads FYNNEI. The CDR3 totals 13 residues. In nucleotides, the CDR3 is TGTGCCAGCAGTGAACGGCAACTAGGTGAAGCTTTCTTT. Translated: CASSERQLGEAFF.

This clonotype showed up many times. Compared with germline, one end of the junction differs, possibly owing to a read error. The V call is TRBV5-5, the J call TRBJ2-2, with D possibly being TRBD1 (5 bases). This CDR3 region has 17 residues. CDR1 is SGHKS, CDR2 YYEKEE, per germline (reference sequence). The CDR3 reads CASRLGPPGLNTGELFF. The CDR3 nucleotides read TGTGCCAGCAGGTTGGGTCCGCCAGGGTTGAACACCGGGGAGCTGTTTTTT. Variable domain in full (rest from reference TRBV5-5 and TRBJ2-2): DAGVTQSPTHLIKTRGQQVTLRCSPISGHKSVSWYQQVLGQGPQFIFQYYEKEERGRGNFPDRFSARQFPNYSSELNVNALLLGDSALYLCASRLGPPGLNTGELFFGEGSRLTVL.